The 9 T cell receptor beta chains below come from one sample, sequenced in a study of blood T cells in healthy people across ages. A second 7 to 11 cycle PCR used barcoded and J-beta primers. MiXCR was run by TCRdb on the 5' RACE reads, yielding one entry per CDR3 protein. The sample has around 2 million distinct CDR3 sequences, about 39% seen once. Sequencing was done on a sample of blood. Every receptor here comes from a human donor in good health.

A word on this clonotype: The junction does not match germline at one end; this may be a read error. The CDR3 is CANSTGQGDPEAFF. The CDR3 DNA reads TGTGCCAACAGCACCGGACAGGGCGACCCTGAAGCTTTCTTT. The chain is built from TRBV5-6 and TRBJ1-1, with TRBD1 identical over 8 bases. Per the germline V gene, CDR1 is SGHDT and CDR2 is YYEEEE. The CDR3 covers 14 residues. Full variable domain (rest looked up from reference TRBV5-6 and TRBJ1-1): DAGVTQSPTHLIKTRGQQVTLRCSPKSGHDTVSWYQQALGQGPQFIFQYYEEEERQRGNFPDRFSGHQFPNYSSELNVNALLLGDSALYLCANSTGQGDPEAFFGQGTRLTVV.

This clonotype was detected many times. CDR3 sequence reads: CAITDPGHEQYF. In DNA form, the CDR3 reads TGTGCCATCACCGACCCAGGCCACGAGCAGTACTTC. The genes are TRBV10-3 and TRBJ2-7; unclear D gene. The germline V gene encodes CDR1 ENHRY and CDR2 SYGVKD. The V and J ends lost 7 bases and 5 bases respectively, with 12 bases between them. The CDR3 sequence is 12 residues long.

The CDR3 is CSAKRTADQPQHF. In DNA, the CDR3 is TGCAGTGCTAAAAGGACAGCCGACCAGCCCCAGCATTTT. The chain links TRBV20-1 to TRBJ1-5; D is perhaps TRBD1 (6 bases). V dropped 4 bases and J dropped 7 bases, with 14 bases sitting between them. This CDR3 comprises 13 residues. Germline V gene data show CDR1 as DFQATT and CDR2 as SNEGSKA (reference sequence).

This clonotype was recorded a few times. The chain employs TRBV2 and TRBJ2-3; D remains ambiguous. Germline V gene data show CDR1 as SNHLY and CDR2 as FYNNEI. The V gene lost 4 bases and the J gene lost 7 bases, with 3 bases spanning the gap. CDR3 length: 10 residues. CDR3 protein: CASSVNTQYF. The CDR3 DNA reads TGTGCCAGCAGTGTGAATACGCAGTATTTT.

This clonotype has just a few counts. The chain joins TRBV10-3 to TRBJ2-2; 8 bases align to TRBD2. The CDR3 spans 14 residues. J lost 4 bases, V lost 4 bases, and 2 bases had no gene match. CDR1 and CDR2 from the germline V gene are ENHRY and SYGVKD. CDR3 coding DNA: TGTGCCATCAGTGGACGGGGGGGCACCGGGGAGCTGTTTTTT. Its translation: CAISGRGGTGELFF.

The rearrangement uses TRBV18 and TRBJ2-7; 8 nucleotides align to TRBD1. V lost 3 bases, J lost 2 bases, and 15 bases stayed unmatched. In germline, CDR1 is KGHSH, CDR2 LQKENI. The CDR3 consists of 18 residues. The CDR3 spells CASSPNFKTGENPYEQYF. The CDR3 DNA reads TGTGCCAGCTCACCCAACTTCAAGACAGGGGAAAATCCCTACGAGCAGTACTTC.

The V gene is TRBV4-2, the J gene TRBJ2-4, with D perhaps given as TRBD1 or TRBD2 (5 bases each). CDR1 is LGHNA and CDR2 is YNFKEQ in the germline V gene. V lost 1 base, J lost 8 bases, and 18 bases lay in between. This CDR3 has 16 residues. Here the CDR3 reads CASSQGAEGLLDIQYF. CDR3 in DNA: TGTGCCAGCAGCCAAGGGGCTGAGGGGCTCCTGGACATTCAGTACTTC.

The rearrangement links TRBV12-3 or TRBV12-4 to TRBJ2-1; no firm D call. V lost 6 bases and J 9 bases, leaving 15 bases between the germline ends. CDR3 length: 13 amino acids. In nucleotides, the CDR3 is TGTGCCAGCAGCCCTCTTTTGTTTGGTGAGCAGTTCTTC. Its translation: CASSPLLFGEQFF.

There are a few counts of this clonotype. V and J are TRBV20-1 and TRBJ1-5; D is uncertain. Trimming shortened V by 4 bases and J by 4 bases, and 14 bases separated the two germline ends. Germline CDR1 DFQATT, CDR2 SNEGSKA (reference sequence). The CDR3 extends over 14 amino acids. In nucleotides, the CDR3 is TGCAGTGCTAAGGCACTATGGTCGAATCAGCCCCAGCATTTT. It translates to CSAKALWSNQPQHF.